The rows below give T cell receptor beta chains drawn from one sample of a study of blood T cell repertoires in COVID-19. Profiled with immunoSEQ multiplex PCR; TCRdb holds only in-frame clones, not every one. The table has 400,000 to 450,000 clones, around 88% seen once. Material: peripheral blood. The receptors originated from a woman aged 45 to 65 with COVID-19, enrolled during active disease. CDR3s leave out the opening cysteine and the closing phenylalanine or tryptophan.

V	J	CDR3
TRBV6-5	TRBJ2-7	ASSYETGAYEQY
TRBV2	TRBJ2-3	ASSESRDTTTDTQY
TRBV5-3	TRBJ2-7	ARSLETGDEQY
TRBV29-1	TRBJ1-2	SVSGGGSYT
TRBV5-1	TRBJ2-7	ASSLEAGAGHEQY
TRBV5-1	TRBJ2-3	ASSWAGGAPSTDTQY
TRBV2	TRBJ1-3	ASSQTGPSGNTIY
TRBV10-2	TRBJ1-1	ASSSADSNTEAF
TRBV5-6	TRBJ2-1	ASSFRDRGKNEQF
TRBV29-1	TRBJ2-3	SVGDVSGGRGQY
TRBV5-4	TRBJ2-1	ASSLSASGGDEQF
TRBV24-1	TRBJ1-1	ATSDLQGEAF
TRBV24-1	TRBJ2-3	ATSQMTDTQY
TRBV3-1/TRBV3-2	TRBJ2-5	ASSPRLAGGRGQY
TRBV6-1	TRBJ1-4	ASSERLREKLF
TRBV4-2	TRBJ2-3	ASSQDSEGGSTDTQY
TRBV7-9	TRBJ1-2	ASSLREDGYT
TRBV7-3	TRBJ2-3	ASSLTPSSGDTQY
TRBV19	TRBJ2-1	ASIRVPCFYNEQF
TRBV9	TRBJ2-2	ASSGGPSGRYTGELF
TRBV4-1	TRBJ1-2	ASSQVGQGTTYGYT
TRBV9	TRBJ1-3	ASSGAGGFGNTIY
TRBV30	TRBJ1-1	AWTGESTEAF
TRBV28	TRBJ1-1	ASSLGSNTEAF
TRBV11-3	TRBJ1-1	ASSLDGQGNTEAF
TRBV3-1/TRBV3-2	TRBJ1-4	ASSFGQVGEKLF
TRBV19	TRBJ1-5	ASQRDRVSHQPQH
TRBV2	TRBJ1-2	ASSLRGRNYGYT
TRBV27	TRBJ1-6	ASSLLSGTGKNSPLH
TRBV24-1	TRBJ2-2	ATSDVPTSGGPTNTGELF
TRBV11-3	TRBJ2-1	ASSLQDNEQF
TRBV5-1	TRBJ1-1	ASSSGAPNTEAF
TRBV10-3	TRBJ2-1	AISEREYEQF
TRBV7-8	TRBJ2-7	ASSLRGLTTYEQY
TRBV2	TRBJ1-4	ASSRLRGTATNEKLF
TRBV5-1	TRBJ2-7	ASSLEVAQGKQY
TRBV5-4	TRBJ1-2	ASSGDRGLGGYT
TRBV19	TRBJ1-6	ASSSNGQDSYNSPLH
TRBV14	TRBJ2-7	ASSQADNSYEQY
TRBV3-1/TRBV3-2	TRBJ2-3	ASSHREGADTQY
TRBV11-2	TRBJ2-3	ASSAPGLAAPTDTQY
TRBV2	TRBJ2-5	ASSEWTGAQETQY
TRBV10-3	TRBJ2-7	AISVTGTSPSEQY
TRBV19	TRBJ2-7	ASSSKREQY
TRBV9	TRBJ1-2	ASSETQGFRGYT
TRBV2	TRBJ2-1	ASRSSRDRGGREQF
TRBV24-1	TRBJ1-2	ATVPTGSNYGYT
TRBV18	TRBJ2-5	ASSPIKGGEETQY
TRBV6-5	TRBJ1-1	ASTARQGTEAF
TRBV5-4	TRBJ1-2	ASSLEGLTANYGYT
TRBV7-8	TRBJ1-5	ASSLDVAGAQH
TRBV5-1	TRBJ2-3	ASSLGLADKDTQY
TRBV11-2	TRBJ2-2	ASGLRWTGQTGELF
TRBV5-4	TRBJ2-1	ASSSPLGGSYNEQF
TRBV10-3	TRBJ2-1	AIRGGRTDGANEQF